These T cell receptor beta chains were read from a single sample in a study of cytomegalovirus exposure and HLA in healthy donors. Sequencing was performed with immunoSEQ multiplex PCR; in TCRdb, only in-frame clones are kept and a portion is missing. This table holds about 230,000 clones, around nine tenths found once. The specimen sequenced was PBMCs. The receptors come from a woman between 18 and 30 years old in good health and CMV-seronegative. CDR3s include the opening cysteine and the closing phenylalanine or tryptophan. Each record gives: CDR3 DNA, CDR3 protein, V gene, clone size, J gene, D gene. A D gene is named only where the DNA matches it firmly. A clone size is listed for some rows: how often the clone was seen (once, few, many), or a class if it is expanded.

TGCAGCGTCAAACGGGGGGGCATTTACAATGAGCAGTTCTTC	CSVKRGGIYNEQFF	TRBV29-1	-	TRBJ2-1	TRBD2
TGTGCCAGCAGCGCGGGGGACACCCAGTACTTC	CASSAGDTQYF	TRBV9	few	TRBJ2-5	-
TGCGCCAGCAGGCCCGGGACAGGGGGAGAGACCCAGTACTTC	CASRPGTGGETQYF	TRBV10-1	-	TRBJ2-5	TRBD1
TGTGCCAGCAGCGTACCCGGGACAGGGGTAGGCTACACCTTC	CASSVPGTGVGYTF	TRBV9	-	TRBJ1-2	TRBD1
TGTGCCAGCAGTTATAATAGCGACGCTGGCTCCTACGAGCAGTACTTC	CASSYNSDAGSYEQYF	TRBV6-5	few	TRBJ2-7	-
TGTGCCAGCAGTTTCTCGGGAGGGCTGGGAAATGAGCAGTTCTTC	CASSFSGGLGNEQFF	TRBV6-5	-	TRBJ2-1	TRBD2
TGTGCCAGCAGCTGGACAGGGGGCCCTGATCAGCCCCAGCATTTT	CASSWTGGPDQPQHF	TRBV5-6	-	TRBJ1-5	TRBD1
TGCGCCAGCAGCCCCCGGGTGGGGAGGGTCTGGAGCAATCAGCCCCAGCATTTT	CASSPRVGRVWSNQPQHF	TRBV4-1	-	TRBJ1-5	-
TGCAGCGTAGAACGACAGGGATGGCAAGAGACCCAGTACTTC	CSVERQGWQETQYF	TRBV29-1	-	TRBJ2-5	TRBD1
TGTGCCATCAGTCCCCGGGGCGGGAGGGCGTACGAGCAGTACTTC	CAISPRGGRAYEQYF	TRBV10-3	once	TRBJ2-7	TRBD2
TGCGCCAGCAGCCCGGGGACAGCCGCCTTTAATGAAAAACTGTTTTTT	CASSPGTAAFNEKLFF	TRBV5-1	-	TRBJ1-4	TRBD1